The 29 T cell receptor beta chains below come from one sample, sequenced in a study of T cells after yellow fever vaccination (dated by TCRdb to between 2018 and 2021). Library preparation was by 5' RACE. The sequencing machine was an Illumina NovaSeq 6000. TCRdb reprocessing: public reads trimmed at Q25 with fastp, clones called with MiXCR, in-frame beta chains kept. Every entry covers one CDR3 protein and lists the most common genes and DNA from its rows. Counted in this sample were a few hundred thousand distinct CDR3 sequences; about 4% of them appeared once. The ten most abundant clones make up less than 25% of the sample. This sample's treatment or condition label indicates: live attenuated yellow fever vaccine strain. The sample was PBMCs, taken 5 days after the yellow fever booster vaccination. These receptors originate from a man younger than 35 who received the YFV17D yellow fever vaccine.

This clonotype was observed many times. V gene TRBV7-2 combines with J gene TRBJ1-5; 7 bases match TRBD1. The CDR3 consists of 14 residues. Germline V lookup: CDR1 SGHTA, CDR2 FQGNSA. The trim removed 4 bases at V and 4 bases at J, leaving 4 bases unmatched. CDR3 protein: CASSWDSYNQPQHF. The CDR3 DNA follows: TGTGCCAGCAGCTGGGACAGCTATAATCAGCCCCAGCATTTT.

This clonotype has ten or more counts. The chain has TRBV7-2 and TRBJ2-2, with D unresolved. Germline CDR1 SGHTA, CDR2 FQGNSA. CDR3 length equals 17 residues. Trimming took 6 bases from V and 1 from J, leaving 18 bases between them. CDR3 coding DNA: TGTGCCAGCAGGGATACGGGTCGCAGATTGAACACCGGGGAGCTGTTTTTT. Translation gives CASRDTGRRLNTGELFF. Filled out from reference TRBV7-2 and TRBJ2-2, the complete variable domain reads GAGVSQSPSNKVTEKGKDVELRCDPISGHTALYWYRQSLGQGLEFLIYFQGNSAPDKSGLPSDRFSAERTGGSVSTLTIQRTQQEDSAVYLCASRDTGRRLNTGELFFGEGSRLTVL.

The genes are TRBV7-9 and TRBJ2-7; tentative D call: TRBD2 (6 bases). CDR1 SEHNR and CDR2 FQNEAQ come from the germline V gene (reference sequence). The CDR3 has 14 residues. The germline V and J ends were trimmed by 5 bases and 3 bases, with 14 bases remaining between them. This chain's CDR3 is CASSNPGLLYEQYF. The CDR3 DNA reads TGTGCCAGCAGCAACCCGGGACTGCTCTACGAGCAGTACTTC.

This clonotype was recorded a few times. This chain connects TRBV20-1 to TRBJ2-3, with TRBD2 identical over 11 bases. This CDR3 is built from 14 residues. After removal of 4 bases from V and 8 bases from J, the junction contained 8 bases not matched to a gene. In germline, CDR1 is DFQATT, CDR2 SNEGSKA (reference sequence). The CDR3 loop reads CSAIYSGGAFTQYF. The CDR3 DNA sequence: TGCAGTGCTATTTATAGCGGGGGGGCCTTTACGCAGTATTTT.

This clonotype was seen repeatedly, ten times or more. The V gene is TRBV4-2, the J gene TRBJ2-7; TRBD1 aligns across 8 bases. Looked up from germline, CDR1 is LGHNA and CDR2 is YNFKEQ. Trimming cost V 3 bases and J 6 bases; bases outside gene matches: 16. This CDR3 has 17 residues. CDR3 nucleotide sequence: TGTGCCAGCAGCCAGGAGCTCACAGGGGGTGGGTCTCCCGAGCAGTACTTC. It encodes CASSQELTGGGSPEQYF.

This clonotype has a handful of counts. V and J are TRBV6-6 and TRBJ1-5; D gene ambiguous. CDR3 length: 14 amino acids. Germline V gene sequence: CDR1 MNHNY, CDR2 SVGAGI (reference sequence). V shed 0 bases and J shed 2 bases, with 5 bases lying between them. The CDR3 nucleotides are TGTGCCAGCAGTTACTCCAACCGCAATCAGCCCCAGCATTTT. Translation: CASSYSNRNQPQHF.

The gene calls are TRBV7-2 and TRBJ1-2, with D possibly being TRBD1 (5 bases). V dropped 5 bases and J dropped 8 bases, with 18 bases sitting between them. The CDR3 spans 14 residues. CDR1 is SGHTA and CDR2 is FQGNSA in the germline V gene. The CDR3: CASSIRDHPSGYTF. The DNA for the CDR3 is TGTGCCAGCAGCATCCGGGACCATCCTTCAGGCTACACCTTC.

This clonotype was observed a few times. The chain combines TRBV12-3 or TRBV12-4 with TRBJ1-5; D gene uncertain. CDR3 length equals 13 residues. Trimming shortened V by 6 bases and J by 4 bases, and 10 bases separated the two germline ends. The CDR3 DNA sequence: TGTGCCAGCAGACCCGGGTCGAATCAGCCCCAGCATTTT. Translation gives CASRPGSNQPQHF.

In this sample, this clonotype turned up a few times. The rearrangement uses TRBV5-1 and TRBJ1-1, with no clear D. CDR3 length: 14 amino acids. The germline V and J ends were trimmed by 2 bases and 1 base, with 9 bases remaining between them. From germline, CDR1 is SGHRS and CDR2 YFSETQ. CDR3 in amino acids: CASSFDGKNTEAFF. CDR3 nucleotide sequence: TGCGCCAGCAGCTTTGACGGTAAGAACACTGAAGCTTTCTTT.

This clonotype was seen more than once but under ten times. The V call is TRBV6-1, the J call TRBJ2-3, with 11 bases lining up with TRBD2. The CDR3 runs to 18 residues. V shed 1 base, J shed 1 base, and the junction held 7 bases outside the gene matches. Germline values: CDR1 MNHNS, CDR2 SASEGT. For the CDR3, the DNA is TGTGCCAGCAGTGAAGGTTCTAGCGGGGGGCCTGGCACAGATACGCAGTATTTT. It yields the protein CASSEGSSGGPGTDTQYF.

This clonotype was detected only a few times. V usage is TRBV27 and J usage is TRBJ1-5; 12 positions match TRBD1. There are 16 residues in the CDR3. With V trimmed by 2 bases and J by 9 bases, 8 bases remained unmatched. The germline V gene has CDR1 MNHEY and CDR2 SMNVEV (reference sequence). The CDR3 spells CASSLIGTGGVWPQHF. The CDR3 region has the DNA TGTGCCAGCAGTTTAATCGGGACAGGGGGCGTTTGGCCCCAGCATTTT.

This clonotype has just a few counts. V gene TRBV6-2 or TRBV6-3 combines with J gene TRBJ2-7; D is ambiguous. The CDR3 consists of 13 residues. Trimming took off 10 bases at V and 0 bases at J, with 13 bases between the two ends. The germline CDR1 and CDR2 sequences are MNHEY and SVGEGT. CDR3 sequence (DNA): TGTGCCACCTCCCGACGGAGCTCCTACGAGCAGTACTTC. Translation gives CATSRRSSYEQYF.

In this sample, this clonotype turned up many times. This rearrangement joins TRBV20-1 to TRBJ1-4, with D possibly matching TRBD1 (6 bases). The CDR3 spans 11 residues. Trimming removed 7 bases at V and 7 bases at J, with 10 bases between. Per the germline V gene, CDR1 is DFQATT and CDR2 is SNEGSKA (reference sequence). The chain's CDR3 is CSVGTSEKLFF. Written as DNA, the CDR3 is TGCAGTGTTGGGACATCTGAAAAACTGTTTTTT.

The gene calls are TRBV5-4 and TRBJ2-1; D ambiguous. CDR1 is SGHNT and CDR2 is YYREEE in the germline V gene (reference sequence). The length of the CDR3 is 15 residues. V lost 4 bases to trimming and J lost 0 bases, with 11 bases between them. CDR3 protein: CASSASSSSYNEQFF. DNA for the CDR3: TGTGCCAGCAGCGCAAGTTCTAGCTCCTACAATGAGCAGTTCTTC.

The CDR3 is CSARGPFGVGPQHF. CDR3 DNA: TGCAGTGCTAGAGGGCCATTTGGGGTTGGGCCCCAGCATTTT. V usage is TRBV20-1 and J usage is TRBJ1-5, with D uncertain. The germline V gene has CDR1 DFQATT and CDR2 SNEGSKA (reference sequence). V was pared by 1 base and J by 9 bases, with 16 bases between. The CDR3 spans 14 residues.

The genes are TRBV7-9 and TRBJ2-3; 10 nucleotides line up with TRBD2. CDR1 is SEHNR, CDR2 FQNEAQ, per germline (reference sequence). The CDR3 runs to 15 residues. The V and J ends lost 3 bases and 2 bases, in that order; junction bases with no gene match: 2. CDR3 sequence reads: CASSFGTSVTDTQYF. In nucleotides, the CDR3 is TGTGCCAGCAGCTTCGGGACTAGCGTCACAGATACGCAGTATTTT.

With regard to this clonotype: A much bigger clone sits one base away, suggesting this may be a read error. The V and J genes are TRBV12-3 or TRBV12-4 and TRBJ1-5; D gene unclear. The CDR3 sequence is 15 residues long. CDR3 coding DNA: TGTGCCAGCAGTTTCCGCGCGCGAGGCGGGCAGCCCCTGCATTTT. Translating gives CASSFRARGGQPLHF.

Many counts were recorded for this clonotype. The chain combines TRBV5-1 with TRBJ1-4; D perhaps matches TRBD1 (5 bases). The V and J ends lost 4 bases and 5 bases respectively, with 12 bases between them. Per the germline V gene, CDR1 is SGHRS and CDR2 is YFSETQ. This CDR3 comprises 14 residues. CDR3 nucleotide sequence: TGCGCCAGCAGCGCCCGGGACGGAAATGAAAAACTGTTTTTT. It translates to CASSARDGNEKLFF.

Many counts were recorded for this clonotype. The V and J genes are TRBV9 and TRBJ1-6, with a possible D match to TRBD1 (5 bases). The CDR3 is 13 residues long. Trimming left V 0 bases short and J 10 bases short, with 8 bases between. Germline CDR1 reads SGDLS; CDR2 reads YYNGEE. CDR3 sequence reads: CASSVVGGSPLHF. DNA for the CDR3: TGTGCCAGCAGCGTAGTGGGGGGATCACCCCTCCACTTT.

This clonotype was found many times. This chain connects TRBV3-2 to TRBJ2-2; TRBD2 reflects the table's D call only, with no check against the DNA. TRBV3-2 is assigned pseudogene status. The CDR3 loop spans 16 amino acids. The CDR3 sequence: CASSQGTSDYTGELFF. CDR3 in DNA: TGTGCCAGCAGCCAAGGGACTAGCGACTACACCGGGGAGCTGTTTTTT.

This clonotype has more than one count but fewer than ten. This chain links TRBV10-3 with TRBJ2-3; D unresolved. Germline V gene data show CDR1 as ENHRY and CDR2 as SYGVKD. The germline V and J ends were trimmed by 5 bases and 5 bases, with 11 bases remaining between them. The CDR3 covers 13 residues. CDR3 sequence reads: CAISKTPGDTQYF. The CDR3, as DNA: TGTGCCATCAGTAAAACACCGGGAGATACGCAGTATTTT.

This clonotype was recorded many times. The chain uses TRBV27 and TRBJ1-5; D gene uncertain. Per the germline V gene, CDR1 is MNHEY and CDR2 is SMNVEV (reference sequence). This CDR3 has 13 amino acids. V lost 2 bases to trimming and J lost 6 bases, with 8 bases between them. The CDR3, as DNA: TGTGCCAGCAGTTTAGATGTGGGTCAGCCCCAGCATTTT. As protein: CASSLDVGQPQHF.

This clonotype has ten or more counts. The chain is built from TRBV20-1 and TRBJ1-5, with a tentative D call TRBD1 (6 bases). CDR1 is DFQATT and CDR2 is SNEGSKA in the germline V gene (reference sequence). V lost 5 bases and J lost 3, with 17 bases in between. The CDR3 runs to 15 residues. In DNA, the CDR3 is TGCAGTGCTCAACAGGGCGGAGGGAACAATCAGCCCCAGCATTTT. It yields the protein CSAQQGGGNNQPQHF.

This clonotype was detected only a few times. CDR3 nucleotides: TGCGCCAGCAGCCAAGGGGCAAGACAGGGGGCGCCTGGGGCCAACGTCCTGACTTTC. The encoded protein is CASSQGARQGAPGANVLTF. V gene TRBV4-1 combines with J gene TRBJ2-6; TRBD1 agrees at 10 bases. Germline lookup yields CDR1 MGHRA and CDR2 YSYEKL. Trimming cost V 1 base and J 2 bases; bases outside gene matches: 8. The CDR3 contains 19 residues.

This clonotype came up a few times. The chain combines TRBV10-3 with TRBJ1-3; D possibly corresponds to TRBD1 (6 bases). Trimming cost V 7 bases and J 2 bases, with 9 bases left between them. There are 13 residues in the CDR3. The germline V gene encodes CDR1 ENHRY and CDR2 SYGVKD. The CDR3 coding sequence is TGTGCCATCAATCAGGGGCCTGGAAACACCATATATTTT. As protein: CAINQGPGNTIYF.

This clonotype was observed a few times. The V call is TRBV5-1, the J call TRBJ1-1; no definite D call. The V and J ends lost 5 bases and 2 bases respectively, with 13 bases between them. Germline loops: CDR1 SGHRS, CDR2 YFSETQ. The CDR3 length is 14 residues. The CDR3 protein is CASSVLYVNTEAFF. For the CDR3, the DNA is TGCGCCAGCAGTGTACTTTATGTTAACACTGAAGCTTTCTTT.

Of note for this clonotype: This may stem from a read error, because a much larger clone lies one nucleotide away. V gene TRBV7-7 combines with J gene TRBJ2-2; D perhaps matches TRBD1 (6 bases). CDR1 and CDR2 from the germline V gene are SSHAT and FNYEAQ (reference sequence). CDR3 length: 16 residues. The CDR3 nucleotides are TGTGCTAGCAGCTTAGGGCTCGAGGGGGTCACCGGGGAGCTGTTTTTT. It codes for CASSLGLEGVTGELFF.

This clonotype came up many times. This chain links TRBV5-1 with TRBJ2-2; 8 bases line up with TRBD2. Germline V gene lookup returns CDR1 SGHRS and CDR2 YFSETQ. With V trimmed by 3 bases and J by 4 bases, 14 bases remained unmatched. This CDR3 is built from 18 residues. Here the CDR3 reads CASSSYGVVAGSTGELFF. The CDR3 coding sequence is TGCGCCAGCAGCTCGTATGGGGTTGTAGCGGGGTCCACCGGGGAGCTGTTTTTT.

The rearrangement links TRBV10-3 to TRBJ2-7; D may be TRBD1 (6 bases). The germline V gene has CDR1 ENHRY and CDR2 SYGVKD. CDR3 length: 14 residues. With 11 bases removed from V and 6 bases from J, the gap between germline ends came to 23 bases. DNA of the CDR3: TGTGCCGCAGGCGGAGCAGGGGAGCTGGCCGAGCAGTACGTC. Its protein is CAAGGAGELAEQYV.